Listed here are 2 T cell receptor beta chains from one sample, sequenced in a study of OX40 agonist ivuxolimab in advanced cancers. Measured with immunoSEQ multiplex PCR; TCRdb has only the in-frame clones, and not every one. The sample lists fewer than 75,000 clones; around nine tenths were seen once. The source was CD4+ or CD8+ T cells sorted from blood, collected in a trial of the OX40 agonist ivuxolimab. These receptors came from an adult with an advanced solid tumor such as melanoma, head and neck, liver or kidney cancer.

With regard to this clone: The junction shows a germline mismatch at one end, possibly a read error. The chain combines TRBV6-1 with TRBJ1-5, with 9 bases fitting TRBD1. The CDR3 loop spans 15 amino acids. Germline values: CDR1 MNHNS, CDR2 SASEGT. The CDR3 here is CAISERTGGAQPQHF. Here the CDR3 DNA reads TGTGCCATCAGTGAGAGAACAGGGGGCGCGCAGCCCCAGCATTTT.

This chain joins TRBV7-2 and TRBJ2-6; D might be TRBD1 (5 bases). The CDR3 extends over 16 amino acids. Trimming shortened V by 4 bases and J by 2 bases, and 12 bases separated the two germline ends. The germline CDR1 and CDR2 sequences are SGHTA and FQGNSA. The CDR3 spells CASSSSGSPGANVLTF. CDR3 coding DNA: TGTGCCAGCAGCTCGTCAGGGTCACCTGGGGCCAACGTCCTGACTTTC.